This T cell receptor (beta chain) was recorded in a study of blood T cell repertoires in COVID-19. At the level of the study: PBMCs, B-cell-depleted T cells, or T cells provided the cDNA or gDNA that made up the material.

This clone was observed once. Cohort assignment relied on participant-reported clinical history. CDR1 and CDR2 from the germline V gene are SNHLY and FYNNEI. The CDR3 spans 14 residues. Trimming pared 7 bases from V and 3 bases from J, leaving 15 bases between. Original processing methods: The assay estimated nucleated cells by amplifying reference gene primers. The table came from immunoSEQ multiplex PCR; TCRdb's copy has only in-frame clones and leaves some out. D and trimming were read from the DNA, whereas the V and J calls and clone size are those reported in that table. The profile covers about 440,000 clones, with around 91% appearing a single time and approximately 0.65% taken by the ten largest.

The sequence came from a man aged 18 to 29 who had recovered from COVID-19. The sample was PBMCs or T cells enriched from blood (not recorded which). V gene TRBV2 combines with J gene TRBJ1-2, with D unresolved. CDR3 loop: CASTYEGSDYGYTF. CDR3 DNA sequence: TGTGCCAGCACGTACGAGGGTTCGGACTATGGCTACACCTTC.